Only a few counts were recorded for the clone carrying this T cell receptor beta chain. These data come from a study of blood T cell repertoires in COVID-19. For the study at large: Acute-phase and convalescent COVID-19 samples originated in the United States, Italy and Spain. T cells, B-cell-depleted T cells, or PBMCs provided the cDNA or gDNA that served as material.

In the original workflow: Reference gene primer amplification in the assay estimated nucleated cell counts. Sequenced by immunoSEQ multiplex PCR; TCRdb stores in-frame clones only, minus some. The V and J calls and clone size were taken over from that table, and D and trimming were inferred from the DNA. This sample has under 95,000 clones; approximately 79% occur once, and the top ten carry 11%. After removal of 3 bases from V and 7 bases from J, the junction contained 5 bases not matched to a gene. This CDR3 has 14 residues. Germline CDR1 SNHLY, CDR2 FYNNEI. This chain joins TRBV2 and TRBJ1-2; the match to TRBD1 covers 10 bases. Sequenced material: peripheral blood. The receptor comes from a man in his 70s with acute or convalescent COVID-19. In nucleotides, the CDR3 is TGTGCCAGCAGTGATAGACAGGGGGCAAGTGGCTACACCTTC. Translating it yields CASSDRQGASGYTF.